Detailed here is one T cell receptor (beta chain). The ends were cut back, 1 base at V and 1 base at J, with 19 bases in the middle. CDR1 and CDR2 (germline): SGHTA, FQGNSA. The length of the CDR3 is 18 residues. Data came from immunoSEQ multiplex PCR; TCRdb stores just in-frame clones and leaves some out. The table shows 40,000 to 55,000 clones, with 90% occurring only once. The sample originates from a study of blood T cell repertoires in COVID-19. V usage is TRBV7-2 and J usage is TRBJ1-1; D might be TRBD1 (5 bases). Sequenced material: peripheral blood. The TCR sequence derives from a human donor in a cohort sampled during active COVID-19. The CDR3 DNA reads as TGTGCCAGCAGCTTAGGCTTGGAGGGGACTGGGCGGAACACTGAAGCTTTCTTT. Translation: CASSLGLEGTGRNTEAFF. The full variable domain, its missing parts supplied by reference TRBV7-2 and TRBJ1-1, is GAGVSQSPSNKVTEKGKDVELRCDPISGHTALYWYRQSLGQGLEFLIYFQGNSAPDKSGLPSDRFSAERTGGSVSTLTIQRTQQEDSAVYLCASSLGLEGTGRNTEAFFGQGTRLTVV.